Presented here are 20 T cell receptor beta chains from one specimen sequenced in a study of regulatory T cells in long-lasting Graves disease. Sample time point: persistent/refractory GD, antithyroid drugs over 5 years with positive TRAb. TCR sequences were obtained from RNA taken from PBMCs. With iRepertoire HTBI primers and Arm-PCR of CDR3 regions, TCR beta libraries were built. TCRdb analysed the multiplex PCR reads with MiXCR anew, one entry per CDR3 protein. The table has around 460,000 distinct CDR3 sequences, roughly a fifth seen once. Sample: peripheral blood mononuclear cells (PBMCs), taken when the disease was refractory, from a patient treated with antithyroid drugs. All receptors derive from a female donor with Graves disease.

This clonotype was observed a single time. It may be a read error: a sequence one base away is much more abundant. The V gene is TRBV6-6, the J gene TRBJ2-7; 11 bases agree with TRBD2. The CDR3 has 15 residues. The germline CDR1 and CDR2 sequences are MNHNY and SVGAGI (reference sequence). CDR3 amino acids: CASSYSASGRHEQCF. As DNA, the CDR3 is TGTGCCAGCAGTTACTCGGCTAGCGGGAGGCACGAGCAGTGCTTC.

This clonotype was observed many times. The rearrangement uses TRBV28 and TRBJ2-7; 7 bases match TRBD2. The V segment lost 6 bases and the J segment 1 base; nucleotides outside the gene matches: 6. From germline, CDR1 is MDHEN and CDR2 SYDVKM. This CDR3 has 14 residues. The CDR3 DNA follows: TGTGCCAGCAGAATCGGCGGGGGATCCTACGAGCAGTACTTC. Protein product: CASRIGGGSYEQYF.

The sample holds many counts of this clonotype. CDR3 amino acids: CASTPGTGSYEQYF. The CDR3 DNA reads TGTGCCAGCACCCCCGGGACAGGGTCCTACGAGCAGTACTTC. The genes are TRBV6-1 and TRBJ2-7; TRBD1 matches 9 bases. Trimming took 7 bases from V and 1 from J; bases not matched to a gene: 5. Germline-derived CDR1 and CDR2 are MNHNS and SASEGT. The CDR3 consists of 14 residues.

Turning to this clonotype: Given a much more abundant clone one base away, this may be a read error. This chain uses TRBV11-3 with TRBJ1-1; D is possibly TRBD1 (5 bases). The V gene lost 8 bases and the J gene lost 2 bases, with 18 bases spanning the gap. The CDR3 sequence is 15 residues long. CDR1 SGHNT and CDR2 YENEEA come from the germline V gene. CDR3 sequence: CASRSETALNTEAFF. In DNA form, the CDR3 reads TGTGCCAGCCGCTCGGAGACAGCACTAAACACTGAAGCTTTCTTT.

The chain recombines TRBV20-1 with TRBJ2-7, with 8 bases fitting TRBD2. Germline lookup yields CDR1 DFQATT and CDR2 SNEGSKA (reference sequence). The CDR3 loop spans 16 amino acids. After removal of 0 bases from V and 0 bases from J, the junction contained 7 bases not matched to a gene. CDR3: CSARDPGGPLSYEQYF. DNA of the CDR3: TGCAGTGCTAGAGATCCGGGAGGGCCTCTCTCCTACGAGCAGTACTTC.

This chain connects TRBV20-1 to TRBJ2-2; weak D call: TRBD2 (5 bases). The length of the CDR3 is 13 residues. Germline loops: CDR1 DFQATT, CDR2 SNEGSKA (reference sequence). V was trimmed by 2 bases and J by 6 bases, leaving 10 bases between them. The CDR3 region has the DNA TGCAGTGCTAGAATTCTCGGGGCCGGGGAGCTGTTTTTT. Translation gives CSARILGAGELFF.

This clonotype occurred many times. The gene calls are TRBV28 and TRBJ1-4, with D possibly matching TRBD1 (5 bases). The CDR3 covers 14 residues. The V end lost 4 bases, the J end lost 2 bases, and 8 bases lay between the germline ends. Looked up from germline, CDR1 is MDHEN and CDR2 is SYDVKM. The CDR3 here is CASSWRDTNEKLFF. As DNA, the CDR3 is TGTGCCAGCAGTTGGAGGGACACTAATGAAAAACTGTTTTTT.

This clonotype has ten or more counts. The chain employs TRBV27 and TRBJ2-2, with 7 positions matching TRBD2. The CDR3 has 18 residues. J gave up 3 bases and V 3 bases, and 13 bases lay outside the gene matches. Germline V lookup: CDR1 MNHEY, CDR2 SMNVEV (reference sequence). In DNA, the CDR3 is TGTGCCAGCAGTTTTGCTGGGCTACTAGCGATGCACACCGGGGAGCTGTTTTTT. Its protein is CASSFAGLLAMHTGELFF.

This clonotype turned up a few times. The chain uses TRBV30 and TRBJ2-2; a possible D gene is TRBD2 (5 bases). Trimming pared 4 bases from V and 0 bases from J, leaving 12 bases between. The CDR3 extends over 15 amino acids. Germline V lookup: CDR1 GTSNPN, CDR2 SVGIG (reference sequence). The CDR3 loop reads CAWTYPGTNTGELFF. CDR3 nucleotide sequence: TGTGCCTGGACCTACCCGGGAACGAACACCGGGGAGCTGTTTTTT.

This clonotype was counted ten times or more. The chain employs TRBV24-1 and TRBJ2-5; TRBD1 agrees at 7 bases. The V gene's germline CDR1 is KGHDR and CDR2 SFDVKD. V gave up 2 bases and J gave up 7 bases; unmatched junction bases: 0. The CDR3 runs to 12 residues. CDR3 loop: CATSDSGGTQYF. Written as DNA, the CDR3 is TGTGCCACCAGTGATTCAGGGGGGACCCAGTACTTC.

About this clonotype: This may be a read error: a much more frequent sequence differs by one nucleotide. The V call is TRBV28, the J call TRBJ1-1, with D tentatively TRBD1 (6 bases). V was clipped by 5 bases and J by 1 base, with 8 bases between them. The CDR3 totals 13 residues. Germline-derived CDR1 and CDR2 are MDHEN and SYDVKM. As DNA, the CDR3 is TGTGCCAGCAGTGAGGACAGGAACACTGAAGCTTTCTTT. As protein: CASSEDRNTEAFF. Complete variable domain (other parts from reference TRBV28 and TRBJ1-1): DVKVTQSSRYLVKRTGEKVFLECVQDMDHENMFWYRQDPGLGLRLIYFSYDVKMKEKGDIPEGYSVSREKKERFSLILESASTNQTSMYLCASSEDRNTEAFFGQGTRLTVV.

The chain links TRBV6-5 to TRBJ2-7; D is undetermined. V was shortened by 2 bases and J by 1 base, with 12 bases between the two germline ends. The CDR3 loop spans 15 amino acids. Per germline, CDR1 MNHEY and CDR2 SVGAGI. In nucleotides, the CDR3 is TGTGCCAGCAGTTACATAGAGTTTCCATCCTACGAGCAGTACTTC. Translating it yields CASSYIEFPSYEQYF.

The chain recombines TRBV5-1 with TRBJ1-6; 7 bases line up with TRBD1. Germline CDR1 reads SGHRS; CDR2 reads YFSETQ. The CDR3 has 16 residues. The V segment lost 0 bases and the J segment 8 bases; nucleotides outside the gene matches: 8. CDR3 sequence reads: CASSLAGQAMHSPLHF. CDR3 in DNA: TGCGCCAGCAGCTTGGCCGGACAGGCTATGCATTCACCCCTCCACTTT.

This clonotype was seen a few times. The chain combines TRBV6-1 with TRBJ2-7; D may be TRBD1 (6 bases). The V end lost 7 bases, the J end lost 3 bases, and 13 bases lay between the germline ends. This CDR3 has 13 amino acids. Germline V gene data show CDR1 as MNHNS and CDR2 as SASEGT. This chain's CDR3 is CASTGTTLYEQYF. The CDR3, as DNA: TGTGCCAGCACCGGGACAACTCTCTACGAGCAGTACTTC.

At least ten counts were recorded for this clonotype. A read error may produce the germline difference seen at one junction end. The V and J genes are TRBV5-1 and TRBJ2-7; 12 bases line up with TRBD1. Germline-derived CDR1 and CDR2 are SGHRS and YFSETQ. The CDR3 covers 14 residues. CDR3 sequence reads: CASSLGQGAYEQYF. In DNA, the CDR3 is TGTGCCAGCAGTTTGGGACAGGGGGCTTACGAGCAGTACTTC. The full variable domain, rest sourced from reference TRBV5-1 and TRBJ2-7, is KAGVTQTPRYLIKTRGQQVTLSCSPISGHRSVSWYQQTPGQGLQFLFEYFSETQRNKGNFPGRFSGRQFSNSRSEMNVSTLELGDSALYLCASSLGQGAYEQYFGPGTRLTVT.

This clonotype occurred a few times. The gene calls are TRBV3-1 and TRBJ2-2; D might be TRBD2 (7 bases). The germline V gene has CDR1 LGHDT and CDR2 YNNKEL (reference sequence). Trimming cost V 3 bases and J 4 bases, with 15 bases left between them. The CDR3 has 16 residues. The CDR3 DNA reads as TGTGCCAGCAGCCAGTATGGACTAGGGGGCACCGGGGAGCTGTTTTTT. Protein product: CASSQYGLGGTGELFF.

The V and J genes are TRBV6-5 and TRBJ1-1; D possibly corresponds to TRBD1 (5 bases). The V gene lost 2 bases and the J gene lost 4 bases, with 14 bases spanning the gap. There are 15 residues in the CDR3. CDR1 and CDR2 from the germline V gene are MNHEY and SVGAGI. The CDR3 DNA reads TGTGCCAGCAGTTACGGAGACAGAGATACCACTGAAGCTTTCTTT. Its translation is CASSYGDRDTTEAFF.

The rearrangement joins TRBV20-1 to TRBJ2-7; 10 bases are a match to TRBD2. Germline V lookup: CDR1 DFQATT, CDR2 SNEGSKA (reference sequence). The CDR3 totals 14 residues. V lost 4 bases and J lost 5; bases outside the gene matches: 8. The CDR3 DNA sequence: TGCAGTGCTATCCCGGGACTAGCGTATAACGAGCAGTACTTC. This codes for CSAIPGLAYNEQYF.

Here the CDR3 DNA reads TGTGCCAGCAGTACCTATTTTCAGCGGGGGGGCGCGGCCAACGTCCTGACTTTC. Amino acids: CASSTYFQRGGAANVLTF. V usage is TRBV28 and J usage is TRBJ2-6, with 10 bases that match TRBD2. This CDR3 comprises 18 residues. Trimming cost V 5 bases and J 6 bases; bases outside gene matches: 13. Germline V gene sequence: CDR1 MDHEN, CDR2 SYDVKM.

V gene TRBV20-1 combines with J gene TRBJ1-5; weak D call: TRBD1 (5 bases). The CDR3 sequence is 12 residues long. Trimming shortened V by 5 bases and J by 7 bases, and 12 bases separated the two germline ends. Per germline, CDR1 DFQATT and CDR2 SNEGSKA (reference sequence). CDR3 protein: CSAQGAHQPQHF. CDR3 DNA sequence: TGCAGTGCTCAAGGGGCCCACCAGCCCCAGCATTTT.